This T cell receptor beta chain was identified during a study of blood T cell repertoires in COVID-19. Per the germline V gene, CDR1 is LGHNT and CDR2 is FRNRAP. The junction had 5 bases not matched to a gene; V was cut back by 3 bases and J by 4 bases. This CDR3 is built from 14 residues. TCRdb's copy holds only in-frame clones and misses some; the assay was immunoSEQ multiplex PCR. This sample has more than 75,000 clones, with around nine tenths found just once. J is TRBJ2-5 and V is TRBV12-5, with 7 positions matching TRBD2. The origin of this receptor is a man under 40 with acute or convalescent COVID-19. Material for sequencing was peripheral blood. DNA of the CDR3: TGTGCTAGTGGTTTATCTTCTAGCGGAGAGACCCAGTACTTC. Translated, it gives CASGLSSSGETQYF.